Shown below are 21 T cell receptor beta chains from a single sample sequenced in a study of T cells after yellow fever vaccination. TCRdb independently ran MiXCR on the 5' RACE reads; one entry per CDR3 protein. The sample carries a few hundred thousand distinct CDR3 sequences, about 17% recorded once. The specimen was PBMCs, collected before the yellow fever booster vaccination. These receptors originate from a young man who received the YFV17D yellow fever vaccine.

This clonotype was counted at least ten times. The rearrangement uses TRBV6-4 and TRBJ2-1, with a tentative D call TRBD2 (7 bases). V was pared by 6 bases and J by 8 bases, with 17 bases between. The germline gives CDR1 MRHNA, CDR2 SNTAGT. CDR3 length equals 14 residues. CDR3 amino acids: CASSSAGEGDEQFF. As DNA, the CDR3 is TGTGCCAGCAGCTCGGCGGGGGAGGGGGATGAGCAGTTCTTC.

This clonotype was seen more than once but under ten times. The chain uses TRBV24-1 and TRBJ1-1; no definite D call. Between the trimmed V and J ends, which lost 9 bases and 10 bases, there was a span of 14 bases. Germline values: CDR1 KGHDR, CDR2 SFDVKD. The CDR3 covers 11 residues. The CDR3, as DNA: TGTGCCACCGAAGTTTACGGTAGAGCTTTCTTT. Its protein is CATEVYGRAFF.

This clonotype was seen a handful of times. DNA of the CDR3: TGCAGCGTCAGAGACGATGGCTACACCTTC. As protein: CSVRDDGYTF. This chain connects TRBV29-1 to TRBJ1-2; no clear D. With 6 bases removed from V and 6 bases from J, the gap between germline ends came to 8 bases. This CDR3 is 10 amino acids long. Germline V gives CDR1 SQVTM, CDR2 ANQGSEA.

The genes are TRBV20-1 and TRBJ2-1, with TRBD1 matching over 11 bases. The CDR3 sequence is 15 residues long. The germline V gene has CDR1 DFQATT and CDR2 SNEGSKA (reference sequence). Trimming removed 3 bases from V and 5 bases from J; junction bases left unmatched: 6. The CDR3 DNA reads as TGCAGTGCTAGGCCGCCGGGACAGGGGGACAATGAGCAGTTCTTC. This codes for CSARPPGQGDNEQFF.

This clonotype showed up just a few times. The chain is built from TRBV7-2 and TRBJ2-5, with D possibly TRBD2 on 6 matching bases. V gave up 4 bases and J gave up 4 bases, with 16 bases separating them. The germline CDR1 and CDR2 sequences are SGHTA and FQGNSA. The length of the CDR3 is 15 residues. CDR3 nucleotides: TGTGCCAGCAGCTGGGGCGGGAAGCCGGGAGAGACCCAGTACTTC. It specifies CASSWGGKPGETQYF.

This clonotype appeared a few times. The gene calls are TRBV5-1 and TRBJ2-3; 11 nucleotides line up with TRBD2. Germline assignment: CDR1 SGHRS and CDR2 YFSETQ. CDR3 length equals 17 residues. J was trimmed by 1 base and V by 0 bases; bases with no gene match: 4. The chain's CDR3 is CASSLVKTSGGTDTQYF. CDR3 sequence (DNA): TGCGCCAGCAGCTTGGTCAAGACTAGCGGGGGCACAGATACGCAGTATTTT.

This chain joins TRBV5-5 and TRBJ1-1; D is ambiguous. CDR3 length: 14 amino acids. V dropped 4 bases and J dropped 8 bases, with 18 bases sitting between them. CDR1 is SGHKS, CDR2 YYEKEE, per germline (reference sequence). CDR3 protein: CASSPDPSVVEAFF. Here the CDR3 DNA reads TGTGCCAGCAGCCCTGACCCCTCCGTGGTGGAAGCTTTCTTT.

The rearrangement links TRBV6-2 or TRBV6-3 to TRBJ2-5, with a weak D call TRBD2 (5 bases). The CDR3 totals 15 residues. Germline CDR1 reads MNHEY; CDR2 reads SVGEGT. With 5 bases removed from V and 1 base from J, the gap between germline ends came to 14 bases. The CDR3 sequence: CASSGGVGIQETQYF. For the CDR3, the DNA is TGTGCCAGCAGTGGAGGCGTGGGTATCCAAGAGACCCAGTACTTC.

This clonotype was found a few times. The V and J genes are TRBV6-5 and TRBJ1-5, with 9 bases aligning to TRBD1. Germline CDR1 and CDR2: MNHEY and SVGAGI. V dropped 5 bases and J dropped 7; count of bases not matched to a gene: 9. The CDR3 contains 15 residues. This chain's CDR3 is CASSPYGTGSQPQHF. In DNA form, the CDR3 reads TGTGCCAGCAGTCCTTACGGGACAGGGAGCCAGCCCCAGCATTTT.

This chain's CDR3 is CASSLIGGPYQPQHF. CDR3 in DNA: TGTGCCAGCAGCTTAATAGGGGGCCCATATCAGCCCCAGCATTTT. The chain recombines TRBV7-2 with TRBJ1-5, with 7 bases that match TRBD1. J lost 5 bases, V lost 2 bases, and 6 bases had no gene match. The CDR3 has 15 residues. CDR1 and CDR2 (germline): SGHTA, FQGNSA. The full variable domain, its missing parts supplied by reference TRBV7-2 and TRBJ1-5, is GAGVSQSPSNKVTEKGKDVELRCDPISGHTALYWYRQSLGQGLEFLIYFQGNSAPDKSGLPSDRFSAERTGGSVSTLTIQRTQQEDSAVYLCASSLIGGPYQPQHFGDGTRLSIL.

This clonotype has a count of ten or more. The chain recombines TRBV20-1 with TRBJ1-2, with D possibly TRBD1 on 5 matching bases. The germline V gene encodes CDR1 DFQATT and CDR2 SNEGSKA (reference sequence). This CDR3 comprises 13 residues. The V end was cut by 0 bases, the J end by 4 bases, with 9 bases between. Here the CDR3 DNA reads TGCAGTGCTAGAGATCCCGGGGGCTATGGCTACACCTTC. This encodes CSARDPGGYGYTF.

This clonotype was picked up a small number of times. The chain joins TRBV15 to TRBJ2-7, with 11 bases matching TRBD2. The CDR3 contains 13 residues. Germline V CDR1 and CDR2: LNHNV, YYDKDF (reference sequence). Losses at the gene ends were 5 bases for V and 5 bases for J; bases not matched to a gene: 2. The CDR3 spells CATSPGLADEQYV. In nucleotides, the CDR3 is TGTGCCACCAGCCCGGGACTAGCGGACGAGCAGTACGTC.

The chain uses TRBV28 and TRBJ2-1; D perhaps matches TRBD1 (6 bases). The ends were cut back, 11 bases at V and 4 bases at J, with 21 bases in the middle. The germline V gene has CDR1 MDHEN and CDR2 SYDVKM. This CDR3 has 15 amino acids. This CDR3 is CAGGTTGHGYNEQFF. The DNA for the CDR3 is TGTGCCGGGGGCACCACAGGCCATGGGTACAATGAGCAGTTCTTC.

The rearrangement joins TRBV4-1 to TRBJ1-4; TRBD1 matches 7 bases. Germline CDR1 reads MGHRA; CDR2 reads YSYEKL. The CDR3 sequence is 19 residues long. Trimming cost V 2 bases and J 0 bases; bases outside gene matches: 12. The CDR3 sequence is CASSQPITGDRATNEKLFF. The CDR3 DNA sequence: TGCGCCAGCAGCCAACCTATAACAGGGGACCGTGCAACTAATGAAAAACTGTTTTTT.

CDR3 sequence (DNA): TGTGCCAGTAGTATCCAGGGAGCCGACTACACTGAAGCTTTCTTT. This encodes CASSIQGADYTEAFF. The rearrangement links TRBV19 to TRBJ1-1, with D maybe TRBD1 (5 bases). The CDR3 extends over 15 amino acids. V was trimmed by 3 bases and J by 3 bases, leaving 14 bases between them. Germline CDR1 and CDR2: LNHDA and SQIVND (reference sequence).

V is TRBV9 and J is TRBJ2-7; no firm D call. Germline CDR1 reads SGDLS; CDR2 reads YYNGEE. This CDR3 is 13 amino acids long. Trimming cost V 3 bases and J 5 bases, with 12 bases left between them. The CDR3 nucleotides read TGTGCCAGCAGCGCTCCCCGGACGGACGAGCAGTACTTC. Its translation is CASSAPRTDEQYF.

CDR3 residues: CATSGTGTGVTYEQYV. The CDR3, as DNA: TGTGCCACCAGCGGTACCGGGACAGGGGTGACCTACGAGCAGTACGTC. V is TRBV15 and J is TRBJ2-7; TRBD1 matches at 10 bases. From germline, CDR1 is LNHNV and CDR2 YYDKDF (reference sequence). Germline trimming cut 5 bases from V and 2 bases from J; bases unmatched to any gene: 9. The CDR3 extends over 16 amino acids.

The chain joins TRBV7-9 to TRBJ2-5, with no clear D. Germline CDR1 is SEHNR and CDR2 is FQNEAQ (reference sequence). With 0 bases removed from V and 0 bases from J, the gap between germline ends came to 5 bases. The CDR3 runs to 14 residues. DNA for the CDR3: TGTGCCAGCAGCTTAGCACAGTACCAAGAGACCCAGTACTTC. Translated: CASSLAQYQETQYF.

This sequence joins TRBV11-1 and TRBJ2-2; 11 nucleotides match TRBD1. This CDR3 region has 16 residues. The V gene's germline CDR1 is SGHAT and CDR2 FQDESV (reference sequence). V shed 6 bases, J shed 9 bases, and the junction held 12 bases outside the gene matches. The CDR3 reads CASSGTGGYSYRELFF. The CDR3 region has the DNA TGTGCCAGCAGTGGGACAGGGGGTTATTCCTACCGGGAGCTGTTTTTT.

This clonotype appeared a few times. This chain uses TRBV10-2 with TRBJ2-3; 7 nucleotides agree with TRBD2. This CDR3 contains 16 residues. The germline V gene encodes CDR1 WSHSY and CDR2 SAAADI. After removal of 6 bases from V and 2 bases from J, the junction contained 11 bases not matched to a gene. This CDR3 is CASRFWTGGPTDTQYF. The DNA of the CDR3 is TGCGCCAGCAGGTTCTGGACGGGGGGTCCCACAGATACGCAGTATTTT.

This clonotype was observed a few times. The V gene is TRBV4-1, the J gene TRBJ2-5, with D perhaps TRBD1 or TRBD2 (6 bases each). This CDR3 is 15 amino acids long. V dropped 2 bases and J dropped 5 bases, with 15 bases sitting between them. Germline loops: CDR1 MGHRA, CDR2 YSYEKL. CDR3 nucleotide sequence: TGCGCCAGCAGCCAACGGGGGCCGGGGACCGAGACCCAGTACTTC. Its protein product is CASSQRGPGTETQYF.